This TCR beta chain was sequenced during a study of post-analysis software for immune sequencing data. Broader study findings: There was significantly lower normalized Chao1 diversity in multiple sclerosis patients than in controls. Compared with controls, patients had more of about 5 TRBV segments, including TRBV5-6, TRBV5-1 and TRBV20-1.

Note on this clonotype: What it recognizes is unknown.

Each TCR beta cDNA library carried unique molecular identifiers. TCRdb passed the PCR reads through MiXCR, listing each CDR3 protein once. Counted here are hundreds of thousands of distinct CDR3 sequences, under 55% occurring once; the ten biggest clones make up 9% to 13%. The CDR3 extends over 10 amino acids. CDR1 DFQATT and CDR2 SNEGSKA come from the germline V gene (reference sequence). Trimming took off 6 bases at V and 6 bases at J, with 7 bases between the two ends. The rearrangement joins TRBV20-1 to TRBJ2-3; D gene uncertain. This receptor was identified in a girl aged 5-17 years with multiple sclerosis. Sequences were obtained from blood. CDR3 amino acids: CSASVDTQYF. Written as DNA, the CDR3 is TGCAGTGCATCCGTTGATACGCAGTATTTT.